This record concerns one T cell receptor (beta chain) sequence. Its antigen is as yet unknown. Reverse transcription of roughly 0.5 to 1 ug RNA was carried out with random hexamers. TCRdb re-derived calls from the immunoSEQ multiplex PCR reads in MiXCR, one entry per CDR3 protein. The sample has around 110,000 distinct CDR3 sequences, roughly 95% seen once; the top ten hold 0.41%. The data belong to a study of CD8 T cells in Susac syndrome. Looking at the study overall: Treatment status at blood draw for the Susac syndrome patients was therapy-naive, corticosteroids, or intravenous immunoglobulin alone.

Study-wide results and limits: Total CD8+ repertoires held about 15 Susac-specific public clones, while CD8+ TEMRA repertoires held five or six.

Germline CDR1 reads SGDLS; CDR2 reads YYNGEE. The CDR3 length is 16 residues. Losses at the gene ends were 0 bases for V and 7 bases for J; bases not matched to a gene: 9. CD8+ and CD4+ T cells from blood underwent TCR beta sequencing, which was carried out in a high-throughput format. This receptor was taken from a human donor with Susac syndrome. The chain employs TRBV9 and TRBJ2-2; 7 bases line up with TRBD1. The sample consisted of CD8+ T cells from PBMCs. The CDR3 bases are TGTGCCAGCAGCGTAGGCACCAGGGGGTTAGGCGGGGAGCTGTTTTTT. Its protein product is CASSVGTRGLGGELFF.